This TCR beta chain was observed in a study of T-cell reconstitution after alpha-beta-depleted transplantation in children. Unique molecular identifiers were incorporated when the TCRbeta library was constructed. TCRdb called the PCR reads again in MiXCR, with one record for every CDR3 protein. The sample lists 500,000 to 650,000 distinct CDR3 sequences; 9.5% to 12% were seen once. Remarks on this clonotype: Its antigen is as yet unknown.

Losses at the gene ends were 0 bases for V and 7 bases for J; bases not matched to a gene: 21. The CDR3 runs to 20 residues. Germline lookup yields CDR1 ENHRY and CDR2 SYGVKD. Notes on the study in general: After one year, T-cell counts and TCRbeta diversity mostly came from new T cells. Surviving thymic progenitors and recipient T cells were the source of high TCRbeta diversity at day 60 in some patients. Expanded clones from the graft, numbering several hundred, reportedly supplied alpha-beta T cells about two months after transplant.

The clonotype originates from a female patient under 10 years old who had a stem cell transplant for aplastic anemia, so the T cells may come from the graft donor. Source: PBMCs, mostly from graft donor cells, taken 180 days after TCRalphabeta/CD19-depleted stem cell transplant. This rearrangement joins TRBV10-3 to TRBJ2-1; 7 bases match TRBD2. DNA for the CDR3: TGTGCCATCAGTGAGTCTACGATTTGGCTAGCGGAGGATCAAGGTAATGAGCAGTTCTTC. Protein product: CAISESTIWLAEDQGNEQFF.